The 6 T cell receptor beta chains in this list originate from one sample, sequenced in a study of blood T cell repertoires in COVID-19. Assay used: immunoSEQ multiplex PCR; TCRdb lists only in-frame clones, some missing. The table includes roughly 250,000 clones, about 91% detected once. What was sequenced was peripheral blood. Receptor source: a person under 35 with COVID-19, enrolled during active disease.

The chain carries TRBV5-6 and TRBJ2-3, with 8 bases that match TRBD2. The trim removed 4 bases at V and 0 bases at J, leaving 7 bases unmatched. The germline CDR1 and CDR2 sequences are SGHDT and YYEEEE. This CDR3 contains 16 residues. The CDR3 DNA follows: TGTGCCAGCAGCAACCCTAGCGGGTTAAGCACAGATACGCAGTATTTT. Its translation: CASSNPSGLSTDTQYF.

CDR3 sequence: CASSQYQGQGPIQYF. The CDR3 coding sequence is TGTGCCAGCAGCCAATACCAGGGACAGGGTCCCATTCAGTACTTC. The chain joins TRBV4-2 to TRBJ2-4; TRBD1 matches at 9 bases. CDR1 LGHNA and CDR2 YNFKEQ come from the germline V gene. The CDR3 is made up of 15 amino acids. V trimming: 2 bases; J trimming: 9 bases; junction bases outside the gene matches: 8.

V gene TRBV6-2 or TRBV6-3 combines with J gene TRBJ2-3; a weak D match, TRBD2 (5 bases). V dropped 0 bases and J dropped 2 bases, with 15 bases sitting between them. From germline, CDR1 is MNHEY and CDR2 SVGEGT. CDR3 length equals 17 residues. The CDR3 loop reads CASSYSKIGGYTDTQYF. Written as DNA, the CDR3 is TGTGCCAGCAGTTACTCGAAAATTGGCGGGTACACAGATACGCAGTATTTT.

J is TRBJ2-3 and V is TRBV7-8; 12 nucleotides line up with TRBD2. CDR3 length: 19 amino acids. CDR1 and CDR2 (germline): SGHVS, FQNEAQ. J lost 3 bases, V lost 1 base, and 11 bases had no gene match. CDR3 sequence (DNA): TGTGCCAGCAGCTTAGGTACTCTAGCGGGAGGGCGTGGAACAGATACGCAGTATTTT. This encodes CASSLGTLAGGRGTDTQYF.

This chain connects TRBV15 to TRBJ2-1; D might be TRBD2 (5 bases). This CDR3 has 16 residues. Germline V gene data show CDR1 as LNHNV and CDR2 as YYDKDF (reference sequence). Trimming left V 0 bases short and J 1 base short, with 10 bases between. CDR3 sequence reads: CATSRDRAGSYNEQFF. Here the CDR3 DNA reads TGTGCCACCAGCAGAGATCGCGCGGGTTCCTACAATGAGCAGTTCTTC.

The chain employs TRBV1 and TRBJ2-1; the DNA was not compared with TRBD2, the D call given in the table. TRBV1 is recorded as a pseudogene. This CDR3 contains 16 residues. The CDR3 here is CTSSQERVGSYNEQFF. Written as DNA, the CDR3 is TGCACCAGCAGCCAAGAGCGGGTCGGCTCCTACAATGAGCAGTTCTTC.